These T cell receptor beta chains were read from a single sample in a study of identical twins. TCRdb re-called the 5' RACE reads with MiXCR, one entry per CDR3 protein. The table has 400,000 to 500,000 distinct CDR3 sequences, 14% seen once; the top ten hold approximately 0.98%. This sample also appeared in a second study, on yellow fever vaccine responses in identical twins.

Sample: CD4+ T cells sorted from blood. Receptors were obtained from a woman younger than 35 in good health. Both conserved end residues are part of each CDR3. Some rows mark clone size as missing; the rest say once, few, many or name a class of expanded clone.

clone size,V gene,CDR3 protein
NA,TRBV23-1,CASSQFGLAGEFTEQFF
NA,TRBV20-1,CSARDFRASTDTQYF
many,TRBV29-1,CSGGQGWLETQYF
few,TRBV16,CASSRATSTDTQYF
many,TRBV5-1,CASSLTSGTVTGELFF
few,TRBV12-3/TRBV12-4,CASSPPTGGTDTQYF
NA,TRBV25-1,CASSVERGVSYEQYF
NA,TRBV15,CATSSGAGWAKNIQYF
NA,TRBV18,CASSRVAGSSTDTQYF
NA,TRBV7-9,CASSPGRGAGTDTQYF
NA,TRBV29-1,CSVATSGRGDTQYF
NA,TRBV11-2,CASSRTGGGSYEQYF
NA,TRBV20-1,CSARDGTQKTQYF
NA,TRBV19,CASSAGLAGEQFF
NA,TRBV15,CATSIPGTVSREQYF
NA,TRBV20-1,CSAVAGVETQYF
many,TRBV4-3,CASSQNSGGGGELFF
few,TRBV7-9,CASSLGDREDSPLHF
NA,TRBV5-1,CASSSETKGGGGYTF
few,TRBV15,CATSRDSGTEQFF
few,TRBV5-1,CASSWLAGSAYEQYF
NA,TRBV6-1,CASRNRGHGGYTF
NA,TRBV27,CASARQGALGGYTF
NA,TRBV7-9,CASSSPDGSSGANVLTF
few,TRBV7-8,CASSFRRDLDTGELFF
many,TRBV6-5,CASSRDSEKLFF
NA,TRBV4-2,CASSQDPGVGSYNEQFF
NA,TRBV5-1,CASRGEKYSPLHF
NA,TRBV5-6,CASSSSGQDSSEQYF
NA,TRBV6-2/TRBV6-3,CARTDQTRTSGRVTSSTDTQYF
NA,TRBV3-1,CASSRIRSYNEQFF
few,TRBV14,CASSRLGQKVGETQYF
few,TRBV27,CASSLGGSGGETQYF
few,TRBV7-9,CASSPRWEASGTDTQYF
NA,TRBV28,CASRSGGAGETQYF
few,TRBV9,CASSARTSGGVDTQYF
few,TRBV10-2,CASSEGSASYEQYF
NA,TRBV28,CATLDRPMRGPTDTQYF
NA,TRBV6-5,CASSYSSVGTSITDTQYF
NA,TRBV10-3,CAISGAGGPVEQYF
few,TRBV7-9,CASSTGQGARETQYF
NA,TRBV27,CASSSLRDGLYEQYF
few,TRBV20-1,CSARQPPLEYF
many,TRBV7-9,CASSVETYEQYF
NA,TRBV28,CASTAGGLINTGELFF
NA,TRBV5-1,CASSSGLHSSYNEQFF
many,TRBV4-2,CASSQGSAPKIEKLFF
many,TRBV28,CASSSGTSGSYEQYF
many,TRBV6-6,CASSRVRMETQYF
NA,TRBV7-9,CASSTGLLYPGGEQYF
NA,TRBV7-2,CASSLYGGGGQETQYF
NA,TRBV15,CATSRDTRLAGSNEQFF
few,TRBV20-1,CSAKRGVPGESTGELFF